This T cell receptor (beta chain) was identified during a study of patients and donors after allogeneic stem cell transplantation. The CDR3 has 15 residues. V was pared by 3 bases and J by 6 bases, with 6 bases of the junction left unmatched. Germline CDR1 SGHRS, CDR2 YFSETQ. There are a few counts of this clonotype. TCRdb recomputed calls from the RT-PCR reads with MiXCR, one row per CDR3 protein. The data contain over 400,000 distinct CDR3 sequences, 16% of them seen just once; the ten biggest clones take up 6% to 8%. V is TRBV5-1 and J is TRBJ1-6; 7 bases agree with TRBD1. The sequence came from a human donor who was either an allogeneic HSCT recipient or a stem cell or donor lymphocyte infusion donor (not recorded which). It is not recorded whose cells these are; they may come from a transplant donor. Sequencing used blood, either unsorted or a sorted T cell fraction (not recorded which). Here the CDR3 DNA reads TGCGCCAGCAGCTCTCCGGGACAGCCTAATTCACCCCTCCACTTT. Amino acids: CASSSPGQPNSPLHF.